The 20 T cell receptor beta chains presented below share a single source sample, sequenced in a study of cytomegalovirus exposure and HLA in healthy donors (TCRdb year 2017). The library was produced with the immunoSEQ multiplex PCR assay. Entries here come from immuneACCESS through TCRdb and include only in-frame sequences with V and J called. Some clones fail to appear in such tables; in the studies checked, an unresolved V gene covers under half of the shortfall, and the cause of the remainder is unknown. This sample is represented by over 70,000 clones; 94% of them were singletons. The top ten clonotypes cover roughly 0.63% of the sample. Sequenced sample: PBMCs. The source of these receptors is a woman aged 18-35 years in good health and CMV-seronegative.

This rearrangement joins TRBV5-1 to TRBJ2-1; 8 nucleotides match TRBD2. Per germline, CDR1 SGHRS and CDR2 YFSETQ. Trimming cost V 4 bases and J 6 bases; bases outside gene matches: 6. This CDR3 is built from 14 residues. CDR3 region: CASSAYGTSNEQFF. Written as DNA, the CDR3 is TGCGCCAGCAGCGCCTACGGGACTAGCAATGAGCAGTTCTTC. Complete variable domain (other parts from reference TRBV5-1 and TRBJ2-1): KAGVTQTPRYLIKTRGQQVTLSCSPISGHRSVSWYQQTPGQGLQFLFEYFSETQRNKGNFPGRFSGRQFSNSRSEMNVSTLELGDSALYLCASSAYGTSNEQFFGPGTRLTVL.

This chain joins TRBV19 and TRBJ1-1; D ambiguous. Deletions cut 3 bases from V and 6 bases from J, with 11 bases between. Germline V gene sequence: CDR1 LNHDA, CDR2 SQIVND (reference sequence). The CDR3 runs to 13 residues. Here the CDR3 DNA reads TGTGCCAGTAGTATCTCAGGAGGCGCTGAAGCTTTCTTT. It encodes CASSISGGAEAFF.

The count of this clone is one. The chain combines TRBV4-3 with TRBJ2-1, with TRBD2 matching 14 bases. This CDR3 region has 16 residues. V gave up 3 bases and J gave up 7 bases; unmatched junction bases: 5. Germline V gene data show CDR1 as LGHNA and CDR2 as YSLEER. CDR3 bases: TGCGCCAGCAGCCAGTGGGGGACTAGCGGGGGTAATGAGCAGTTCTTC. Encoded protein: CASSQWGTSGGNEQFF.

This clone was detected once. The V and J genes are TRBV5-1 and TRBJ1-6, with no clear D. V gave up 0 bases and J gave up 5 bases, with 9 bases separating them. The CDR3 runs to 15 residues. Germline values: CDR1 SGHRS, CDR2 YFSETQ. CDR3 in amino acids: CASSLASVNNSPLHF. The CDR3, as DNA: TGCGCCAGCAGCTTGGCCTCCGTAAATAATTCACCCCTCCACTTT.

V is TRBV5-4 and J is TRBJ2-7; TRBD1 aligns across 10 bases. J gave up 7 bases and V 2 bases, and 9 bases lay outside the gene matches. The CDR3 consists of 15 residues. Germline V gene data show CDR1 as SGHNT and CDR2 as YYREEE (reference sequence). CDR3 amino acids: CASSLPGTGAREQYF. CDR3 coding DNA: TGTGCCAGCAGCTTACCCGGGACAGGGGCTCGAGAGCAGTACTTC.

Here the CDR3 DNA reads TGTGCTAGTGGTCGTAGCGGCTCCTACGAGCAGTACTTC. Its protein is CASGRSGSYEQYF. V and J are TRBV12-5 and TRBJ2-7; TRBD2 is a possible D gene (6 bases). This CDR3 has 13 residues. Germline CDR1 reads LGHNT; CDR2 reads FRNRAP. With 5 bases removed from V and 0 bases from J, the gap between germline ends came to 8 bases.

The V call is TRBV9, the J call TRBJ2-3, with 11 bases identical to TRBD2. CDR3 length: 16 residues. In germline, CDR1 is SGDLS, CDR2 YYNGEE. With 2 bases clipped from V and 6 bases from J, the junction kept 8 bases outside the gene matches. CDR3 coding DNA: TGTGCCAGCAGCGTGGTTAGCGGGGGGGGCCGCGATACGCAGTATTTT. Its translation is CASSVVSGGGRDTQYF.

This chain joins TRBV7-2 and TRBJ2-5; 10 bases match TRBD2. The junction had 4 bases not matched to a gene; V was cut back by 8 bases and J by 1 base. Germline V gives CDR1 SGHTA, CDR2 FQGNSA. The CDR3 sequence is 14 residues long. CDR3: CASVVAGGQETQYF. CDR3 nucleotides: TGTGCCAGCGTAGTAGCGGGGGGCCAAGAGACCCAGTACTTC.

The CDR3 reads CASSTRDWKDYEQYF. DNA of the CDR3: TGCGCCAGCAGCACCCGGGACTGGAAGGACTACGAGCAGTACTTC. The chain joins TRBV4-1 to TRBJ2-7; the D gene is possibly TRBD2 (6 bases). Germline V gene lookup returns CDR1 MGHRA and CDR2 YSYEKL. Trimming removed 5 bases from V and 3 bases from J, with 17 bases in between. The CDR3 sequence is 15 residues long.

The chain joins TRBV2 to TRBJ2-7; weak D call: TRBD2 (6 bases). V lost 7 bases to trimming and J lost 3 bases, with 13 bases between them. Germline CDR1 is SNHLY and CDR2 is FYNNEI. This CDR3 is 13 amino acids long. Written as DNA, the CDR3 is TGTGCCAGCAACGGGGACTTTAACTACGAGCAGTACTTC. This translates into CASNGDFNYEQYF.

This rearrangement joins TRBV7-9 to TRBJ1-4, with D uncertain. Germline CDR1 SEHNR, CDR2 FQNEAQ (reference sequence). The CDR3 has 11 amino acids. V gave up 5 bases and J gave up 8 bases, with 6 bases separating them. CDR3 amino acids: CASSPQEKLFF. In nucleotides, the CDR3 is TGTGCCAGCAGCCCACAAGAAAAACTGTTTTTT. Variable domain in full (rest from reference TRBV7-9 and TRBJ1-4): DTGVSQNPRHKITKRGQNVTFRCDPISEHNRLYWYRQTLGQGPEFLTYFQNEAQLEKSRLLSDRFSAERPKGSFSTLEIQRTEQGDSAMYLCASSPQEKLFFGSGTQLSVL.

A note on this clone: One junction end does not reproduce the germline sequence, and a read error may be involved. The chain combines TRBV7-7 with TRBJ1-4; D might be TRBD1 (5 bases). The CDR3 has 15 residues. Per germline, CDR1 SSHAT and CDR2 FNYEAQ (reference sequence). The CDR3 nucleotides read TGTGCTAGCAGCCCGGGGACTGCAACTAATGAAAAACTGTTTTTT. It yields the protein CASSPGTATNEKLFF.

The chain joins TRBV5-1 to TRBJ1-6; 9 bases fit TRBD1. Germline V gives CDR1 SGHRS, CDR2 YFSETQ. The CDR3 extends over 15 amino acids. V gave up 2 bases and J gave up 5 bases; unmatched junction bases: 2. The chain's CDR3 is CASSLQGAHNSPLHF. CDR3 bases: TGCGCCAGCAGCTTACAGGGGGCTCATAATTCACCCCTCCACTTT. Complete variable domain (other parts from reference TRBV5-1 and TRBJ1-6): KAGVTQTPRYLIKTRGQQVTLSCSPISGHRSVSWYQQTPGQGLQFLFEYFSETQRNKGNFPGRFSGRQFSNSRSEMNVSTLELGDSALYLCASSLQGAHNSPLHFGNGTRLTVT.

The rearrangement joins TRBV7-6 to TRBJ1-6, with TRBD1 identical over 10 bases. This CDR3 region has 19 residues. Trimming at V came to 5 bases and at J to 0 bases, leaving 10 bases not matched to a gene. Germline CDR1 reads SGHVS; CDR2 reads FNYEAQ. The chain's CDR3 is CASSLEGQGFPSYNSPLHF. The DNA for the CDR3 is TGTGCCAGCAGCCTAGAGGGACAGGGGTTCCCCTCCTATAATTCACCCCTCCACTTT.

The rearrangement uses TRBV9 and TRBJ2-1, with 8 bases aligning to TRBD1. Germline CDR1 and CDR2: SGDLS and YYNGEE. V trimming: 0 bases; J trimming: 2 bases; junction bases outside the gene matches: 10. The CDR3 consists of 18 residues. CDR3 DNA sequence: TGTGCCAGCAGCGTAGCGACAACTCAGGGGGCAACCTACAATGAGCAGTTCTTC. Translation: CASSVATTQGATYNEQFF.

The V gene is TRBV4-1, the J gene TRBJ2-7; TRBD2 is a possible D gene (5 bases). Per germline, CDR1 MGHRA and CDR2 YSYEKL. CDR3 length: 14 amino acids. Trimming took off 4 bases at V and 2 bases at J, with 12 bases between the two ends. CDR3: CASSLRARTYEQYF. The CDR3 DNA reads TGCGCCAGCAGCCTGAGGGCGAGAACCTACGAGCAGTACTTC.

The V gene is TRBV19, the J gene TRBJ2-6; TRBD2 matches 8 bases. V trimming: 8 bases; J trimming: 2 bases; junction bases outside the gene matches: 8. The CDR3 sequence is 16 residues long. CDR1 is LNHDA, CDR2 SQIVND, per germline (reference sequence). The CDR3 sequence is CASRFGGVAGANVLTF. As DNA, the CDR3 is TGTGCCAGTCGCTTCGGGGGGGTAGCTGGGGCCAACGTCCTGACTTTC.

This clone was seen just once. The chain joins TRBV19 to TRBJ2-7; 7 bases agree with TRBD1. Germline lookup yields CDR1 LNHDA and CDR2 SQIVND (reference sequence). Trimming at V came to 6 bases and at J to 0 bases, leaving 8 bases not matched to a gene. The CDR3 runs to 15 residues. The CDR3 DNA follows: TGTGCCAGTAGCCCAGGGACAGCGATCTCCTACGAGCAGTACTTC. This translates into CASSPGTAISYEQYF.

This sequence joins TRBV7-9 and TRBJ2-2, with D possibly matching TRBD1 (5 bases). The ends were cut back, 2 bases at V and 0 bases at J, with 19 bases in the middle. Germline CDR1 SEHNR, CDR2 FQNEAQ (reference sequence). This CDR3 comprises 19 residues. In nucleotides, the CDR3 is TGTGCCAGCAGCTTAAGCATTGTAGGGGCCCTGGCGAACACCGGGGAGCTGTTTTTT. Translated: CASSLSIVGALANTGELFF.

This chain uses TRBV7-2 with TRBJ2-6; D may be TRBD1 (6 bases). The CDR3 runs to 17 residues. The V end lost 6 bases, the J end lost 0 bases, and 15 bases lay between the germline ends. Germline lookup yields CDR1 SGHTA and CDR2 FQGNSA. The CDR3 is CASSLTGTSSGANVLTF. CDR3 DNA sequence: TGTGCCAGCAGTCTAACAGGGACCTCCTCTGGGGCCAACGTCCTGACTTTC.